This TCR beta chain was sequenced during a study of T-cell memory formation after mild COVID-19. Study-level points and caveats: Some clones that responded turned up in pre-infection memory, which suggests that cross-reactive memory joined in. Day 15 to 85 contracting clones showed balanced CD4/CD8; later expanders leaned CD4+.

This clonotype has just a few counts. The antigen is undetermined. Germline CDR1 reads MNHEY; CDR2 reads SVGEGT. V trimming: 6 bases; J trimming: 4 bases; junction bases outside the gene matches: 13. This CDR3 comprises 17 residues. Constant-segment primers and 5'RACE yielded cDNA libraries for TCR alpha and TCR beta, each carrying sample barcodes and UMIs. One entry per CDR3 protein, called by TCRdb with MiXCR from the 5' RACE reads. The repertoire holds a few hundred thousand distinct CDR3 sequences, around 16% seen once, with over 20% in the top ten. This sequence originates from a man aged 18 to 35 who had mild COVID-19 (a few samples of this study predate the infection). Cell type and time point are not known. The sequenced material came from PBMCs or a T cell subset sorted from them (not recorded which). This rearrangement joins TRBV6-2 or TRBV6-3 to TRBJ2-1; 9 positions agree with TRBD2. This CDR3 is CASRNRGASGAYNEQFF. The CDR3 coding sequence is TGTGCCAGCAGGAATCGGGGTGCTAGCGGGGCTTACAATGAGCAGTTCTTC.